This T cell receptor beta chain was found in a study of cytomegalovirus exposure and HLA in healthy donors. The V and J ends lost 3 bases and 4 bases, in that order; junction bases with no gene match: 1. Germline V CDR1 and CDR2: LGHNT, FRNRAP. This CDR3 region has 14 residues. PCR was performed using 60 Vbeta and 13 Jbeta primers. Data came from immunoSEQ multiplex PCR; TCRdb stores just in-frame clones and leaves some out. The sample has 40,000 to 45,000 clones; the top ten hold approximately 6.2%. The genes are TRBV12-5 and TRBJ1-5, with 9 bases lining up with TRBD1. The clonotype was recovered from a man aged 25-45 years in good health and CMV-seronegative. Sequenced material: PBMCs. Here the CDR3 DNA reads TGTGCTAGTGGTTTAGGACAGGGGAATCAGCCCCAGCATTTT. It translates to CASGLGQGNQPQHF.